The rows below give T cell receptor beta chains drawn from one sample of a study of T cells after yellow fever vaccination. TCRdb reprocessed the 5' RACE reads via MiXCR and lists one record per CDR3 protein. Of roughly 250,000 distinct CDR3 sequences in the sample, 10% to 15% were seen once. Specimen: CD4+ T cells sorted from PBMCs, collected 45 days after the yellow fever booster vaccination. These receptors originate from a man younger than 45 who received the YFV17D yellow fever vaccine. Both conserved end residues are part of each CDR3. Fields, in order: D gene, CDR3 length, J gene, clone size, V gene, CDR3 protein, CDR3 DNA. D genes are given only for firm matches. Some rows mark clone size as missing; the rest say once, few, many or name a class of expanded clone.

NA	12	TRBJ1-2	NA	TRBV20-1	CSARRGGDGYTF	TGCAGTGCAAGAAGGGGGGGGGACGGCTACACCTTC
TRBD2	15	TRBJ2-3	once	TRBV29-1	CSVERSGGPGDTQYF	TGCAGCGTTGAAAGATCGGGAGGCCCCGGAGATACGCAGTATTTT
NA	15	TRBJ2-4	many	TRBV5-1	CASSLNPQAKNIQYF	TGCGCCAGCAGCTTGAACCCTCAAGCCAAAAACATTCAGTACTTC
NA	16	TRBJ2-3	few	TRBV5-1	CASSLAGSIQGDTQYF	TGCGCCAGCAGCTTGGCCGGGTCGATCCAGGGGGATACGCAGTATTTT
TRBD1	16	TRBJ1-6	NA	TRBV5-1	CASSFDTGVGASPLHF	TGCGCCAGCAGCTTCGATACAGGGGTTGGGGCTTCACCCCTCCACTTT
NA	15	TRBJ2-2	NA	TRBV7-2	CASSLRTQNTGELFF	TGTGCCAGCAGCTTAAGGACACAGAACACCGGGGAGCTGTTTTTT
NA	13	TRBJ2-7	many	TRBV27	CASSFYPDYEQYF	TGTGCCAGCAGTTTTTACCCGGACTACGAGCAGTACTTC
NA	16	TRBJ2-1	NA	TRBV7-6	CASSLVELVRPGEQFF	TGTGCCAGCAGCTTAGTAGAACTAGTTCGTCCGGGTGAGCAGTTCTTC
NA	13	TRBJ2-4	NA	TRBV3-1	CASRGGRATIQYF	TGTGCCAGCAGGGGGGGAAGGGCCACCATTCAGTACTTC
NA	15	TRBJ1-1	few	TRBV18	CASSPPLKPKIEAFF	TGTGCCAGCTCACCACCTCTTAAACCGAAAATTGAAGCTTTCTTT
NA	16	TRBJ2-1	many	TRBV20-1	CSARDVTDGSGNEQFF	TGCAGTGCTAGAGATGTTACGGACGGGAGTGGGAATGAGCAGTTCTTC
NA	15	TRBJ2-5	NA	TRBV20-1	CSARERGALQETQYF	TGCAGTGCTAGAGAGAGAGGGGCTTTACAAGAGACCCAGTACTTC
NA	12	TRBJ2-7	many	TRBV10-3	CAISESPYEQYF	TGTGCCATCAGTGAGTCGCCCTACGAGCAGTACTTC
NA	10	TRBJ2-3	NA	TRBV2	CDSSEDTQYF	TGTGACAGCAGTGAGGATACGCAGTATTTT
NA	15	TRBJ2-2	few	TRBV28	CASRIGSRNTGELFF	TGTGCCAGCAGGATCGGGAGTCGGAACACCGGGGAGCTGTTTTTT
TRBD1	14	TRBJ2-7	NA	TRBV20-1	CSARGDSGSYEQYF	TGCAGTGCTAGAGGGGACAGCGGCTCCTACGAGCAGTACTTC
NA	14	TRBJ2-2	NA	TRBV29-1	CSVRGPANTGELFF	TGCAGCGTGCGCGGGCCCGCGAACACCGGGGAGCTGTTTTTT
NA	15	TRBJ2-1	NA	TRBV6-2/TRBV6-3	CASSYGGLLYNEQFF	TGTGCCAGCAGTTACGGGGGACTGCTATACAATGAGCAGTTCTTC
NA	16	TRBJ2-3	NA	TRBV5-1	CASSALGTQTQDTQYF	TGCGCCAGCAGCGCCCTAGGAACGCAAACGCAAGATACGCAGTATTTT
NA	16	TRBJ1-1	NA	TRBV9	CASSGQPGGVNTEAFF	TGTGCCAGCAGCGGACAGCCTGGGGGGGTGAACACTGAAGCTTTCTTT
TRBD1	13	TRBJ2-7	many	TRBV12-3/TRBV12-4	CASTRDSLYEQYF	TGTGCCAGTACCCGGGACAGTCTCTACGAGCAGTACTTC
TRBD1	16	TRBJ2-2	few	TRBV29-1	CSVRPGQGTSTGELFF	TGCAGCGTTAGACCGGGACAGGGGACATCCACCGGGGAGCTGTTTTTT
NA	14	TRBJ2-1	NA	TRBV18	CASSPPERDNEQFF	TGTGCCAGCTCACCACCTGAAAGAGACAATGAGCAGTTCTTC
TRBD1	15	TRBJ2-1	few	TRBV7-2	CASSPGQGARDEQFF	TGTGCCAGCAGCCCGGGACAGGGGGCGAGGGATGAGCAGTTCTTC
TRBD2	14	TRBJ2-7	many	TRBV20-1	CSASGKANTYEQYF	TGCAGTGCCAGCGGGAAGGCAAACACCTACGAGCAGTACTTC
NA	14	TRBJ2-1	NA	TRBV7-2	CASSPPYRGDEQFF	TGTGCCAGCAGCCCCCCCTATCGTGGGGATGAGCAGTTCTTC
TRBD2	12	TRBJ2-7	few	TRBV29-1	CSIGTTGYEQYF	TGCAGCATCGGGACTACAGGATACGAGCAGTACTTC
NA	13	TRBJ2-7	few	TRBV28	CASRRDGQWEQYF	TGTGCCAGCAGAAGGGACGGCCAGTGGGAGCAGTACTTC
TRBD1	14	TRBJ2-7	few	TRBV20-1	CSAAGTGEIYEQYF	TGCAGTGCTGCGGGGACAGGGGAGATCTACGAGCAGTACTTC
NA	17	TRBJ2-1	NA	TRBV3-1	CASSRLLFRGGGYEQFF	TGTGCCAGCAGCCGCCTCCTCTTCAGGGGAGGGGGGTATGAGCAGTTCTTC
NA	14	TRBJ2-2	few	TRBV7-2	CASSLVRDTGELFF	TGTGCCAGCAGCTTAGTGCGGGACACCGGGGAGCTGTTTTTT
NA	15	TRBJ2-3	many	TRBV4-2	CASSQDSARTDTQYF	TGTGCCAGCAGCCAAGATAGCGCCCGCACAGATACGCAGTATTTT
NA	15	TRBJ1-1	few	TRBV15	CATSTGGFSNTEAFF	TGTGCCACCAGCACCGGAGGGTTTTCCAACACTGAAGCTTTCTTT
NA	16	TRBJ2-3	few	TRBV18	CASSSRYAQEGDTQYF	TGTGCCAGCTCATCACGTTATGCGCAGGAGGGAGATACGCAGTATTTT
NA	16	TRBJ2-7	few	TRBV12-3/TRBV12-4	CASSLHPGVGSYEQYF	TGTGCCAGCAGCCTCCACCCCGGGGTCGGCTCCTACGAGCAGTACTTC
NA	13	TRBJ2-7	NA	TRBV7-9	CASSRTPGSEQYF	TGTGCCAGCAGCCGCACTCCAGGGTCCGAGCAGTACTTC
NA	12	TRBJ2-2	NA	TRBV7-7	CASSAGSGELFF	TGTGCCAGCAGCGCGGGGTCCGGGGAGCTGTTTTTT
TRBD2	14	TRBJ2-5	many	TRBV20-1	CSASSGTSRTTQYF	TGCAGTGCTAGCTCCGGGACTAGCCGGACGACCCAGTACTTC
NA	14	TRBJ2-5	few	TRBV20-1	CSARVLGSQETQYF	TGCAGTGCTAGAGTGTTGGGAAGCCAAGAGACCCAGTACTTC
TRBD2	15	TRBJ2-2	few	TRBV29-1	CSVDGGRARSGELFF	TGCAGCGTTGATGGCGGGAGGGCGAGATCCGGGGAGCTGTTTTTT
TRBD2	14	TRBJ2-4	NA	TRBV6-2/TRBV6-3	CASRPTSGSSIQYF	TGTGCCAGCAGACCTACTAGCGGGAGTAGCATTCAGTACTTC